This T cell receptor beta chain was captured by sequencing in a study of shared clonotypes between healthy human individuals (TCRdb year 2020). Regarding the complete study: The cohort included three men and a couple of women between 18 and 49 years of age. For each donor, CD4 naive and CD4 memory were each given three plates, CD8 naive was given two plates, and CD8 memory was given one plate. The study deeply sequenced blood TCR repertoires of about 5 healthy adults to estimate repertoire size and the extent of clonotype sharing between individuals. Different laboratories and diverse techniques were used to prepare libraries and sequence TCR repertoires, to increase sequencing depth and limit assay-specific biases. Each donor's leukapheresis produced roughly between roughly 0.9 and 8.9 billion PBMCs.

Beyond this particular receptor, the publication reports: Naive subsets generally had larger estimated clonotype richness than memory subsets did. Rarefaction of sorted-subset datasets indicated incomplete sequencing despite the large sequencing depth. Based on pairwise subsampling, the degree of clonotype sharing among donors was expected to be affected by sequencing depth. Because the study included a small number of donors, the genetic and exposure-history diversity represented was limited. When a handful of donors were compared, the shared fraction of clonotypes was about 5% for naive CD4, less than 4% for naive CD8, more than 2% for memory CD4, and approximately 0.4% for memory CD8. Sampling was restricted to blood, and TCR repertoires in tissue are likely to differ from TCR repertoires in blood. Compared with non-shared clonotypes, the clonotypes found in all four sorted-subset donors had higher generation probabilities.

This clone came up once. The antigen this receptor binds is unknown. Base qualities are not provided; no much larger clone lies one nucleotide away. CD8 naive samples consisted of CD45RO-negative cells that were positively selected for CCR7, yielding a CD45RA+CCR7+ population without TemRA cells. The donors were healthy, HIV-negative adults who had no recently reported acute infections or vaccinations. Only Caucasian adults living in Nashville, Tennessee, USA were represented among the donors. After blood collection by leukapheresis, PBMCs were isolated using Ficoll-Histopaque density gradient centrifugation and then cryopreserved in the vapor phase of liquid nitrogen. Purity and quantity of every magnetically sorted T cell population were checked by analytical flow cytometry. From each sorted fraction, genomic DNA was isolated and quantified by UV absorbance on a Nanodrop 2000c. The CDR3 starts with the cysteine, ends with the phenylalanine, and has 14 residues. Only the CDR3 DNA is retained, 42 bases long and in frame from the first base. The germline V gene supplies CDR1 SGDLS and CDR2 YYNGEE. V is pruned by 4 bases and J by 8 bases, leaving 5 bases of the junction without a gene match.

Using the deep immunoSEQ assay, TCR CDR3 regions were amplified from genomic DNA by multiplex PCR. Genomic DNA extracted from each cell subset was distributed evenly over all wells of several immunoSEQ 96-well plates, and each plate served as one replicate. For sorted subsets, about 200 ng genomic DNA, equal to about 30,000 T cell genomes, was loaded into each replicate PCR. Purified libraries were quantified with a Qubit 3.0 fluorometer, sized on a Bioanalyzer 2100, and re-quantified with the KAPA Library Quantification kit. A separate single-read 150-cycle Illumina NextSeq 550 flow cell was used to sequence each immunoSEQ 96-well plate. Per the source publication's procedure: The immunoSEQ output contained only junctional sequences without quality scores, so filtering could not match that applied to full-length reads. Sequences were annotated with PyIR, a Python wrapper for IgBLAST v1.9, using IMGT germline references to assign V/J genes and CDR3. Reads with weak V/J assignments (E-value above 1e-6), missing CDR3, stop codons, out-of-frame junctions, or ambiguous translated residues were removed. V3J clonotypes were defined by identical inferred V gene, J gene, and CDR3 amino acid sequence. The percentage overlap between two repertoires was calculated by dividing the number of shared unique clonotypes by the size of the smaller repertoire. Three approaches were used to assess repertoire richness: RTK rarefaction, the Chao1 estimator, and Recon v2.1 estimates of unobserved clonotypes. For all TCRbeta clonotypes obtained by the gDNA method from four donors, generation probabilities were computed with OLGA. Imported from immuneACCESS, the table was reduced by TCRdb to in-frame sequences with V and J called. These copies leave out some clones; in studies compared against another copy, an unresolved V gene accounts for under half, and the cause of the remainder is not known. The DNA was the basis for D and trimming; V, J and clone size are from that table. For this sample the table gives about 2 million clones, of which roughly 94% were detected only once. The ten largest clones add up to 1% to 1.3% of the sample.

The sequence is built from TRBV9 and TRBJ1-6; TRBD1 agrees with 8 junctional bases. Material for sequencing was naive CD8+ T cells sorted from blood. Read against the paper, the sample's cell subset or site label means: CD45RA+CCR7+. The sequence came from a young man in good health. The bases are TGTGCCAGCAGCTTCGGACAGGGTGATTCACCCCTCCACTTT. Its protein is CASSFGQGDSPLHF.